These 14 T cell receptor beta chains were sequenced from one sample in a study of CD8 T cells in Susac syndrome (dated by TCRdb to between 2019 and 2020). Libraries were made using the immunoSEQ multiplex PCR assay. RNA was extracted using the RNeasy kit, and roughly 0.45 to 1 ug of the RNA was reverse transcribed with random hexamers. The public reads were reanalyzed by TCRdb: fastp trimming at Q25, MiXCR alignment, in-frame beta chains only. CDR3 protein duplicates are merged, each entry listing the most common genes and DNA. A total of 150,000 to 200,000 distinct CDR3 sequences appear in this sample, around 90% of them only once. The top ten hold 0.087% of the sample. The sample taken for sequencing was CD4+ T cells from PBMCs. The receptors were gathered from a human donor with Susac syndrome.

This clonotype was seen more than once but under ten times. The chain carries TRBV7-3 and TRBJ2-1; D not resolved. Germline loops: CDR1 SGHTA, CDR2 FQGTGA. V was trimmed by 1 base and J by 8 bases, leaving 6 bases between them. This CDR3 is 12 amino acids long. Here the CDR3 DNA reads TGTGCCAGCAGCTTAATGGGTGATGAGCAGTTCTTC. This translates into CASSLMGDEQFF.

The chain joins TRBV6-5 to TRBJ1-1; D might be TRBD1 (5 bases). This CDR3 contains 15 residues. Germline V gene sequence: CDR1 MNHEY, CDR2 SVGAGI. Trimming took off 0 bases at V and 5 bases at J, with 13 bases between the two ends. CDR3 bases: TGTGCCAGCAGTTACTCGGATGGAGGGGAAACTGAAGCTTTCTTT. Its protein is CASSYSDGGETEAFF.

The sample holds one count of this clonotype. The chain has TRBV9 and TRBJ2-5; no clear D. V lost 0 bases and J lost 7, with 13 bases in between. The CDR3 has 14 amino acids. The germline V gene encodes CDR1 SGDLS and CDR2 YYNGEE. CDR3 in DNA: TGTGCCAGCAGCGTAGAAGGTAGCAGTGGGACCCAGTACTTC. It specifies CASSVEGSSGTQYF.

The genes are TRBV2 and TRBJ2-1; 12 bases align to TRBD2. Germline V CDR1 and CDR2: SNHLY, FYNNEI. Losses at the gene ends were 8 bases for V and 8 bases for J; bases not matched to a gene: 7. CDR3 length: 14 residues. CDR3 DNA sequence: TGTGCCAGCGCCGGACTAGCGGGACCGGATGAGCAGTTCTTC. It yields the protein CASAGLAGPDEQFF.

The J gene is TRBJ2-5, the V gene TRBV7-2, with 12 bases matching TRBD2. Germline V gene data show CDR1 as SGHTA and CDR2 as FQGNSA. With V trimmed by 5 bases and J by 3 bases, 4 bases remained unmatched. This CDR3 spans 15 amino acids. In DNA form, the CDR3 reads TGTGCCAGCAGCCTTCGGACTAGCGGGGAAGAGACCCAGTACTTC. Translation: CASSLRTSGEETQYF.

This clonotype was picked up one time. The chain joins TRBV30 to TRBJ2-2; 8 nucleotides align to TRBD1. The V gene's germline CDR1 is GTSNPN and CDR2 SVGIG (reference sequence). V lost 4 bases and J lost 6; bases outside the gene matches: 16. The CDR3 covers 17 residues. The DNA of the CDR3 is TGTGCCTGGACCCCCGTCGGACAGGGCACTTGGGCCGGGGAGCTGTTTTTT. Protein sequence: CAWTPVGQGTWAGELFF.

This chain links TRBV10-3 with TRBJ1-3; D call uncertain. Trimming left V 6 bases short and J 0 bases short, with 12 bases between. This CDR3 has 15 residues. The germline gives CDR1 ENHRY, CDR2 SYGVKD. CDR3 residues: CAISAAISSGNTIYF. The CDR3 coding sequence is TGTGCCATCAGCGCCGCCATAAGCTCTGGAAACACCATATATTTT.

The chain employs TRBV7-2 and TRBJ2-1; TRBD2 aligns across 12 bases. CDR1 is SGHTA, CDR2 FQGNSA, per germline. This CDR3 contains 16 residues. V was clipped by 0 bases and J by 10 bases; unmatched bases: 7. CDR3 sequence: CASSLAPGLAGKEQFF. The CDR3 bases are TGTGCCAGCAGCTTAGCACCGGGACTAGCGGGTAAGGAGCAGTTCTTC.

This clonotype has more than one count but fewer than ten. The chain is built from TRBV5-1 and TRBJ1-3; 7 nucleotides line up with TRBD1. The CDR3 runs 15 residues. Germline V gives CDR1 SGHRS, CDR2 YFSETQ. Trimming cost V 4 bases and J 0 bases; bases outside gene matches: 4. CDR3 nucleotides: TGCGCCAGCAGCACTGGGACAGCCTCTGGAAACACCATATATTTT. Translation: CASSTGTASGNTIYF.

V and J are TRBV19 and TRBJ1-5; possibly TRBD1 for D (5 bases). Trimming removed 4 bases from V and 4 bases from J, with 8 bases in between. Per the germline V gene, CDR1 is LNHDA and CDR2 is SQIVND (reference sequence). The CDR3 runs 13 residues. CDR3 residues: CASSKGWNQPQHF. CDR3 nucleotides: TGTGCCAGTAGTAAGGGGTGGAATCAGCCCCAGCATTTT.

This chain links TRBV12-3 or TRBV12-4 with TRBJ2-5, with D unresolved. The CDR3 is made up of 14 amino acids. V was pared by 3 bases and J by 1 base, with 9 bases between. The CDR3: CASSLGIIQETQYF. CDR3 DNA: TGTGCCAGCAGTTTGGGGATTATCCAAGAGACCCAGTACTTC.

This chain joins TRBV5-4 and TRBJ2-1; 11 bases are shared with TRBD2. Germline trimming cut 3 bases from V and 4 bases from J; bases unmatched to any gene: 6. CDR3 size: 16 residues. Germline values: CDR1 SGHNT, CDR2 YYREEE (reference sequence). The CDR3 region has the DNA TGTGCCAGCAGCTCCCGGACTAGCGGGCTGTACAATGAGCAGTTCTTC. This codes for CASSSRTSGLYNEQFF.

The chain links TRBV28 to TRBJ2-7; a possible D gene is TRBD2 (5 bases). The ends were cut back, 5 bases at V and 2 bases at J, with 13 bases in the middle. Germline values: CDR1 MDHEN, CDR2 SYDVKM. The CDR3 totals 14 residues. The DNA of the CDR3 is TGTGCCAGCAGTCAGACCGGGAAGACCTACGAGCAGTACTTC. Translating gives CASSQTGKTYEQYF.

The gene calls are TRBV2 and TRBJ1-2, with D possibly matching TRBD1 (5 bases). The CDR3 has 14 amino acids. Trimming stripped 7 bases from V and 4 bases from J, with 16 bases between. CDR1 and CDR2 from the germline V gene are SNHLY and FYNNEI. The CDR3 DNA is TGTGCCAGCATTTACAACCCGGGACCCTATGGCTACACCTTC. Its protein product is CASIYNPGPYGYTF.